The 6 T cell receptor beta chains below come from one sample, sequenced in a study of T cell changes during pregnancy in multiple sclerosis. Using immunoSEQ multiplex PCR, the repertoire was profiled, and TCRdb retains in-frame clones only, with some absent. This table has over 85,000 clones, 90% to 95% appearing once. The specimen was peripheral blood, collected after pregnancy. The receptors here all came from a female donor in good health, enrolled as a control in a pregnancy study.

The rearrangement links TRBV28 to TRBJ1-5; TRBD1 might be the D (5 bases). Trimming shortened V by 6 bases and J by 4 bases, and 13 bases separated the two germline ends. This CDR3 spans 14 amino acids. Looked up from germline, CDR1 is MDHEN and CDR2 is SYDVKM. CDR3 region: CASRTRGTNQPQHF. Written as DNA, the CDR3 is TGTGCCAGCAGGACTCGAGGGACTAATCAGCCCCAGCATTTT.

The gene calls are TRBV10-3 and TRBJ2-4; D remains ambiguous. The CDR3 runs to 12 residues. Trimming removed 6 bases from V and 5 bases from J, with 8 bases in between. CDR1 and CDR2 from the germline V gene are ENHRY and SYGVKD. The CDR3 coding sequence is TGTGCCATCAGCTACGATGAAAACATTCAGTACTTC. Its protein product is CAISYDENIQYF.

The chain carries TRBV5-6 and TRBJ1-6, with TRBD1 as a possible D gene (6 bases). V was trimmed by 1 base and J by 7 bases, leaving 9 bases between them. The germline CDR1 and CDR2 sequences are SGHDT and YYEEEE. This CDR3 spans 14 amino acids. CDR3 loop: CASSLTGYNSPLHF. DNA for the CDR3: TGTGCCAGCAGCTTGACAGGGTACAATTCACCCCTCCACTTT.

This clone was recorded only once. V usage is TRBV7-2 and J usage is TRBJ2-7; D is unresolved. Germline CDR1 is SGHTA and CDR2 is FQGNSA. This CDR3 comprises 14 residues. Trimming removed 2 bases from V and 1 base from J, with 9 bases in between. The CDR3 DNA follows: TGTGCCAGCAGCTTAAACCCACATTCCTACGAGCAGTACTTC. Its translation is CASSLNPHSYEQYF. Drawing the rest from reference TRBV7-2 and TRBJ2-7, the complete variable domain is GAGVSQSPSNKVTEKGKDVELRCDPISGHTALYWYRQSLGQGLEFLIYFQGNSAPDKSGLPSDRFSAERTGGSVSTLTIQRTQQEDSAVYLCASSLNPHSYEQYFGPGTRLTVT.

This clone was counted once. The CDR3 DNA sequence: TGTGCCAGCTCACTCGACAGGGTTCGCAATCAGCCCCAGCATTTT. Protein: CASSLDRVRNQPQHF. The chain couples TRBV18 to TRBJ1-5; 7 bases match TRBD1. Germline V gives CDR1 KGHSH, CDR2 LQKENI. The V segment lost 4 bases and the J segment 2 bases; nucleotides outside the gene matches: 5. This CDR3 is built from 15 residues.

The rearrangement uses TRBV4-2 and TRBJ2-2; TRBD2 agrees at 13 bases. CDR1 and CDR2 (germline): LGHNA, YNFKEQ. CDR3 length: 18 residues. The ends lost 1 base at V and 0 bases at J; junction bases unmatched: 2. The chain's CDR3 is CASSQGLAGGANTGELFF. CDR3 nucleotide sequence: TGTGCCAGCAGCCAAGGACTAGCGGGGGGTGCGAACACCGGGGAGCTGTTTTTT.